These 18 T cell receptor beta chains originate from one sample sequenced in a study of cytomegalovirus exposure and HLA in healthy donors. The PCR was carried out with 60 Vbeta primers and 13 Jbeta primers. Repertoires were generated with immunoSEQ multiplex PCR, while TCRdb's copy carries only in-frame clones and drops some. Among some 170,000 clones listed, 9.5% were seen once. What was sequenced was PBMCs. Every receptor here comes from a woman aged 30 to 39 in good health and CMV-seropositive.

This clone was found a few times. The CDR3 sequence: CASTPGAGGTYEQYF. The CDR3 region has the DNA TGTGCCAGCACCCCCGGCGCGGGAGGGACCTACGAGCAGTACTTC. The genes are TRBV6-6 and TRBJ2-7; TRBD2 agrees at 9 bases. CDR1 and CDR2 from the germline V gene are MNHNY and SVGAGI (reference sequence). This CDR3 region has 15 residues. V shed 7 bases and J 2 bases; nucleotides not matched to a gene: 9.

In this sample, this clone turned up a few times. This chain joins TRBV18 and TRBJ1-1; D is ambiguous. The V end was cut by 3 bases, the J end by 0 bases, with 8 bases between. CDR1 and CDR2 from the germline V gene are KGHSH and LQKENI. CDR3 length equals 14 residues. The CDR3 spells CASSPLALNTEAFF. The CDR3 region has the DNA TGTGCCAGCTCACCGCTAGCATTGAACACTGAAGCTTTCTTT. The full variable domain, in which reference TRBV18 and TRBJ1-1 provide the parts outside the CDR3, is NAGVMQNPRHLVRRRGQEARLRCSPMKGHSHVYWYRQLPEEGLKFMVYLQKENIIDESGMPKERFSAEFPKEGPSILRIQQVVRGDSAAYFCASSPLALNTEAFFGQGTRLTVV.

The sample holds a few counts of this clone. J is TRBJ1-1 and V is TRBV7-2; TRBD1 aligns across 9 bases. The CDR3 is 15 residues long. Germline CDR1 SGHTA, CDR2 FQGNSA. V was pared by 2 bases and J by 3 bases, with 4 bases of the junction left unmatched. The CDR3 DNA reads as TGTGCCAGCAGCTTAAGGACAGGGGCGGACACTGAAGCTTTCTTT. This gives the protein CASSLRTGADTEAFF.

This clone was observed a handful of times. The J gene is TRBJ2-5, the V gene TRBV5-1, with TRBD1 identical over 9 bases. CDR1 and CDR2 from the germline V gene are SGHRS and YFSETQ. The CDR3 covers 16 residues. The junction had 12 bases not matched to a gene; V was cut back by 4 bases and J by 5 bases. CDR3 protein: CASSQPNTGGAETQYF. Written as DNA, the CDR3 is TGCGCCAGCAGCCAACCCAATACAGGGGGCGCGGAGACCCAGTACTTC.

V and J are TRBV25-1 and TRBJ1-3; D may be TRBD1 (5 bases). The CDR3 extends over 13 amino acids. V was shortened by 8 bases and J by 2 bases, with 10 bases between the two germline ends. Germline loops: CDR1 MGHDK, CDR2 SYGVNS. This CDR3 is CASSGAAGNTIYF. The CDR3 DNA reads as TGTGCCAGCTCTGGGGCAGCTGGAAACACCATATATTTT.

Comments on this clone: This same CDR3 is encoded by further DNA sequences in the sample. V and J are TRBV5-1 and TRBJ2-7, with D unresolved. Trimming took 0 bases from V and 2 from J, leaving 6 bases between them. CDR1 and CDR2 from the germline V gene are SGHRS and YFSETQ. The CDR3 sequence is 13 residues long. CDR3 nucleotide sequence: TGCGCCAGCAGCTTGGAACGGGCCTACGAGCAGTACTTC. Protein product: CASSLERAYEQYF. Using reference TRBV5-1 and TRBJ2-7 for the parts outside the CDR3, the full variable domain is KAGVTQTPRYLIKTRGQQVTLSCSPISGHRSVSWYQQTPGQGLQFLFEYFSETQRNKGNFPGRFSGRQFSNSRSEMNVSTLELGDSALYLCASSLERAYEQYFGPGTRLTVT.

This clone was detected only a few times. The CDR3 sequence is CASSRPGTSAQETQYF. The CDR3 DNA reads TGTGCCAGCAGCCGACCCGGGACTAGCGCCCAAGAGACCCAGTACTTC. This chain joins TRBV14 and TRBJ2-5; 10 bases map to TRBD2. This CDR3 has 16 amino acids. CDR1 and CDR2 from the germline V gene are SGHDN and FVKESK. V lost 4 bases to trimming and J lost 1 base; unmatched junction nucleotides: 6.

This clone was detected a few times. This chain uses TRBV5-4 with TRBJ2-1, with TRBD2 matching 10 bases. The ends lost 3 bases at V and 1 base at J; junction bases unmatched: 7. The CDR3 has 17 amino acids. The germline V gene encodes CDR1 SGHNT and CDR2 YYREEE (reference sequence). The CDR3 protein is CASSSPSGRGSYNEQFF. For the CDR3, the DNA is TGTGCCAGCAGCTCTCCTAGCGGGAGAGGGTCCTACAATGAGCAGTTCTTC.

This clone was seen more than once but under ten times. The CDR3 DNA reads TGCGCCAGCGCAGAGGGAGTTAGCACAGATACGCAGTATTTT. This sequence encodes CASAEGVSTDTQYF. The gene calls are TRBV5-1 and TRBJ2-3; D might be TRBD2 (5 bases). Trimming left V 7 bases short and J 0 bases short, with 12 bases between. CDR1 is SGHRS and CDR2 is YFSETQ in the germline V gene. This CDR3 is 14 amino acids long.

The chain combines TRBV5-1 with TRBJ1-4; D possibly corresponds to TRBD1 (6 bases). Between the trimmed V and J ends, which lost 4 bases and 5 bases, there was a span of 18 bases. CDR3 size: 16 residues. Germline CDR1 and CDR2: SGHRS and YFSETQ. CDR3 loop: CASSPAVQGANEKLFF. Here the CDR3 DNA reads TGCGCCAGCAGCCCGGCCGTACAGGGAGCCAATGAAAAACTGTTTTTT.

The chain recombines TRBV27 with TRBJ2-1, with 7 bases lining up with TRBD2. Per the germline V gene, CDR1 is MNHEY and CDR2 is SMNVEV (reference sequence). CDR3 length: 17 amino acids. The J segment lost 2 bases and the V segment lost 2 bases, leaving 9 bases of the junction unmatched. The CDR3 protein is CASSLLRLARPYNEQFF. The CDR3 bases are TGTGCCAGCAGTTTACTCCGACTAGCCCGGCCCTACAATGAGCAGTTCTTC.

This clone was counted only a few times. In DNA form, the CDR3 reads TGCGCCAGCAGTGAGTCCCAGGGATGGACCGGGGAGCTGTTTTTT. Amino acid sequence: CASSESQGWTGELFF. The chain couples TRBV10-1 to TRBJ2-2; D is possibly TRBD1 (5 bases). The CDR3 covers 15 residues. V dropped 0 bases and J dropped 5 bases, with 10 bases sitting between them. Germline V lookup: CDR1 WNHNN, CDR2 SYGVQD (reference sequence).

The chain is built from TRBV9 and TRBJ1-4; TRBD1 matches at 9 bases. This CDR3 is 15 amino acids long. With V trimmed by 4 bases and J by 6 bases, 7 bases remained unmatched. Germline V CDR1 and CDR2: SGDLS, YYNGEE. The CDR3 protein is CASSLTGQGYEKLFF. The CDR3 nucleotides read TGTGCCAGCAGCCTAACGGGACAGGGATATGAAAAACTGTTTTTT.

J is TRBJ1-1 and V is TRBV7-9; no reliable D call. In germline, CDR1 is SEHNR, CDR2 FQNEAQ (reference sequence). The CDR3 is 12 amino acids. V was trimmed by 1 base and J by 7 bases, leaving 7 bases between them. The CDR3 region is CASSLEQLEAFF. CDR3 DNA: TGTGCCAGCAGCTTAGAACAGCTTGAAGCTTTCTTT. The full variable domain, in which reference TRBV7-9 and TRBJ1-1 provide the parts outside the CDR3, is DTGVSQNPRHKITKRGQNVTFRCDPISEHNRLYWYRQTLGQGPEFLTYFQNEAQLEKSRLLSDRFSAERPKGSFSTLEIQRTEQGDSAMYLCASSLEQLEAFFGQGTRLTVV.

The J gene is TRBJ2-3, the V gene TRBV6-6, with TRBD2 matching over 10 bases. The CDR3 contains 15 residues. Germline V CDR1 and CDR2: MNHNY, SVGAGI (reference sequence). V trimming: 4 bases; J trimming: 3 bases; junction bases outside the gene matches: 4. The CDR3 region has the DNA TGTGCCAGCAGTTCACCGACTAGCGGGACAGATACGCAGTATTTT. It codes for CASSSPTSGTDTQYF.

This clone was counted only a few times. The genes are TRBV6-5 and TRBJ2-1, with 11 bases aligning to TRBD2. The V and J ends lost 8 bases and 8 bases, in that order; junction bases with no gene match: 11. The CDR3 is made up of 15 amino acids. Germline assignment: CDR1 MNHEY and CDR2 SVGAGI. The CDR3: CASALTSGSWHEQFF. CDR3 DNA: TGTGCCAGCGCCCTAACTAGCGGGAGTTGGCATGAGCAGTTCTTC.

J is TRBJ2-7 and V is TRBV27; 9 nucleotides match TRBD1. The CDR3 totals 14 residues. Germline CDR1 is MNHEY and CDR2 is SMNVEV (reference sequence). V lost 3 bases to trimming and J lost 4 bases; unmatched junction nucleotides: 4. DNA of the CDR3: TGTGCCAGCAGTTTTAGGGACAGGGTGTACGAGCAGTACTTC. Amino acid sequence: CASSFRDRVYEQYF.

This clone has a handful of counts. The V and J genes are TRBV7-2 and TRBJ2-7; 8 bases fit TRBD1. Germline loops: CDR1 SGHTA, CDR2 FQGNSA. The ends lost 1 base at V and 9 bases at J; junction bases unmatched: 8. The CDR3 totals 14 residues. This CDR3 is CASSLGGTGRGQYF. In DNA, the CDR3 is TGTGCCAGCAGCTTAGGGGGGACAGGCCGCGGGCAGTACTTC.